These 27 T cell receptor beta chains share one sample of origin, sequenced in a study of spatial heterogeneity in lung cancer. This sample's time point: sample taken at primary tumor resection. Overall study results and limits: Tracking of tumor mutation counts was seen in expanded intratumoral alpha and beta TCR counts.

TCRdb processed the 5' RACE reads anew with MiXCR; each CDR3 protein has one entry. The sample contains about 18,000 distinct CDR3 sequences, 7.5% of which appear only once. Their antigens remain unidentified. Sequencing used lung tumor tissue, obtained at surgery. Receptors originate from a male donor with early-stage non-small cell lung cancer.

This clonotype was detected ten times or more. V and J are TRBV7-9 and TRBJ1-1; D is undetermined. The CDR3 is made up of 14 amino acids. CDR1 is SEHNR, CDR2 FQNEAQ, per germline (reference sequence). V dropped 3 bases and J dropped 0 bases, with 8 bases sitting between them. CDR3 sequence reads: CASSLVNMNTEAFF. The CDR3 bases are TGTGCCAGCAGCTTGGTAAACATGAACACTGAAGCTTTCTTT.

This clonotype was found many times. The chain carries TRBV4-2 and TRBJ2-7, with TRBD2 identical over 11 bases. Trimming removed 0 bases from V and 4 bases from J; junction bases left unmatched: 11. From germline, CDR1 is LGHNA and CDR2 YNFKEQ. The CDR3 is 18 amino acids. CDR3 coding DNA: TGTGCCAGCAGCCAAGAATTAGTCCTAGCGGGGGGTTTTTACGAGCAGTACTTC. This gives the protein CASSQELVLAGGFYEQYF.

This clonotype is medium-sized by share. The chain carries TRBV28 and TRBJ2-3; D is possibly TRBD2 (5 bases). CDR3 length: 14 residues. V lost 3 bases, J lost 2 bases, and 9 bases lay in between. Germline V CDR1 and CDR2: MDHEN, SYDVKM. As DNA, the CDR3 is TGTGCCAGCAGTTTGAGTCGGGACACAGATACGCAGTATTTT. Translation gives CASSLSRDTDTQYF.

This clonotype was counted ten times or more. The chain has TRBV6-2 or TRBV6-3 and TRBJ1-2, with D tentatively TRBD1 (6 bases). CDR3 length: 15 amino acids. The V gene lost 5 bases and the J gene lost 4 bases, with 17 bases spanning the gap. Germline CDR1 MNHEY, CDR2 SVGEGT. This CDR3 reads CASSTRGQGSYGYTF. As DNA, the CDR3 is TGTGCCAGCAGTACGAGAGGGCAGGGGAGCTATGGCTACACCTTC.

This clonotype was counted at least ten times. The genes are TRBV9 and TRBJ1-4; 8 nucleotides match TRBD1. The CDR3 is 17 residues long. Germline CDR1 is SGDLS and CDR2 is YYNGEE. With V trimmed by 3 bases and J by 0 bases, 7 bases remained unmatched. CDR3 nucleotides: TGTGCCAGCAGCGAACGGACAGGGACTACAACTAATGAAAAACTGTTTTTT. The encoded protein is CASSERTGTTTNEKLFF. Based on the CDR3 plus reference TRBV9 and TRBJ1-4, the full variable domain is DSGVTQTPKHLITATGQRVTLRCSPRSGDLSVYWYQQSLDQGLQFLIQYYNGEERAKGNILERFSAQQFPDLHSELNLSSLELGDSALYFCASSERTGTTTNEKLFFGSGTQLSVL.

This clonotype has only a few counts. J is TRBJ2-2 and V is TRBV12-3 or TRBV12-4; 10 bases match TRBD2. The CDR3 has 18 amino acids. Trimming cost V 6 bases and J 7 bases; bases outside gene matches: 17. CDR3 sequence: CASSPQAAGGRNNGELFF. The CDR3 region has the DNA TGTGCCAGCAGCCCCCAGGCAGCGGGGGGGCGAAATAACGGGGAGCTGTTTTTT.

The chain employs TRBV6-1 and TRBJ2-7; D is undetermined. Between the trimmed V and J ends, which lost 1 base and 1 base, there was a span of 17 bases. This CDR3 has 17 amino acids. Germline-derived CDR1 and CDR2 are MNHNS and SASEGT. CDR3 nucleotide sequence: TGTGCCAGCAGTGAAGTAAAGGAACTGGGGTTATCCTACGAGCAGTACTTC. Amino acid sequence: CASSEVKELGLSYEQYF.

This clonotype was observed many times. The J gene is TRBJ2-3, the V gene TRBV7-3; 7 bases match TRBD2. The J segment lost 3 bases and the V segment lost 5 bases, leaving 8 bases of the junction unmatched. Germline CDR1 is SGHTA and CDR2 is FQGTGA. The CDR3 consists of 15 residues. The CDR3 DNA reads TGTGCCAGCAGCCCACTCGGGGGAGGGACAGATACGCAGTATTTT. Protein: CASSPLGGGTDTQYF.

This clonotype has ten or more counts. The chain has TRBV3-1 and TRBJ1-6; D gene uncertain. Trimming left V 1 base short and J 0 bases short, with 7 bases between. Looked up from germline, CDR1 is LGHDT and CDR2 is YNNKEL (reference sequence). The CDR3 extends over 16 amino acids. CDR3 DNA sequence: TGTGCCAGCAGCCAAGGGGCAGCCTCCTATAATTCACCCCTCCACTTT. Amino acids: CASSQGAASYNSPLHF.

This clonotype was found many times. The rearrangement uses TRBV7-9 and TRBJ1-5; a weak D match, TRBD1 (5 bases). Germline CDR1 and CDR2: SEHNR and FQNEAQ (reference sequence). Deletions cut 3 bases from V and 2 bases from J, with 11 bases between. This CDR3 comprises 15 residues. The CDR3 region has the DNA TGTGCCAGCAGCTTCGGGGCGTCGGGCAATCAGCCCCAGCATTTT. Translating gives CASSFGASGNQPQHF. The variable domain in full, completed from reference TRBV7-9 and TRBJ1-5, reads DTGVSQNPRHKITKRGQNVTFRCDPISEHNRLYWYRQTLGQGPEFLTYFQNEAQLEKSRLLSDRFSAERPKGSFSTLEIQRTEQGDSAMYLCASSFGASGNQPQHFGDGTRLSIL.

This clonotype was detected many times. The CDR3 DNA reads as TGCGCCAGCAGCGCCAGGGAAACCTATAATTCACCCCTCCACTTT. Its translation: CASSARETYNSPLHF. The rearrangement uses TRBV5-1 and TRBJ1-6; weak D call: TRBD1 (5 bases). The length of the CDR3 is 15 residues. Germline-derived CDR1 and CDR2 are SGHRS and YFSETQ. V was shortened by 4 bases and J by 2 bases, with 10 bases between the two germline ends. Looking up the rest from reference TRBV5-1 and TRBJ1-6 gives the full variable domain: KAGVTQTPRYLIKTRGQQVTLSCSPISGHRSVSWYQQTPGQGLQFLFEYFSETQRNKGNFPGRFSGRQFSNSRSEMNVSTLELGDSALYLCASSARETYNSPLHFGNGTRLTVT.

This clonotype showed up many times. V usage is TRBV25-1 and J usage is TRBJ2-2, with 15 nucleotides matching TRBD2. J was trimmed by 0 bases and V by 10 bases; bases with no gene match: 3. The CDR3 is made up of 16 amino acids. Germline V gene sequence: CDR1 MGHDK, CDR2 SYGVNS. The CDR3, as DNA: TGTGCCACTGGACTAGCGGGGGGGCCGAACACCGGGGAGCTGTTTTTT. Its protein product is CATGLAGGPNTGELFF.

This chain uses TRBV4-3 with TRBJ1-4, with a possible D match to TRBD1 (6 bases). Trimming cost V 0 bases and J 7 bases, with 21 bases left between them. There are 18 residues in the CDR3. Germline V gene sequence: CDR1 LGHNA, CDR2 YSLEER. Here the CDR3 DNA reads TGCGCCAGCAGCCAAGAGGCCGCTCAGGGGAGTCTCGGTGAAAAACTGTTTTTT. Translated: CASSQEAAQGSLGEKLFF.

Only one count was recorded for this clonotype. An end of the junction differs from the germline gene, which may be a read error. The chain has TRBV7-9 and TRBJ2-5; no definite D call. The CDR3 consists of 14 residues. Germline values: CDR1 SEHNR, CDR2 FQNEAQ (reference sequence). The CDR3 is CARSLSQAIETQYF. CDR3 sequence (DNA): TGTGCCAGAAGCTTAAGTCAGGCTATAGAGACCCAGTACTTC.

This clonotype was counted many times. This chain's CDR3 is CASSELTLQETQYF. The CDR3 region has the DNA TGTGCCAGCAGTGAACTCACGTTACAAGAGACCCAGTACTTC. The gene calls are TRBV2 and TRBJ2-5; D gene ambiguous. CDR1 and CDR2 from the germline V gene are SNHLY and FYNNEI. Trimming removed 2 bases from V and 2 bases from J, with 9 bases in between. This CDR3 contains 14 residues.

As to this clonotype: A read error may explain this, as a much larger clone is one base away. The CDR3 nucleotides read TGTGCCAGGAGCTTTGGTCCTAGCGGGGGTAATGAGCAGTTCTTC. Residues: CARSFGPSGGNEQFF. V and J are TRBV7-2 and TRBJ2-1; TRBD2 matches at 10 bases. Germline CDR1 is SGHTA and CDR2 is FQGNSA. The CDR3 contains 15 residues.

This clonotype has more than one count but fewer than ten. The junction and the germline gene differ at one end; a read error may be behind it. The chain recombines TRBV7-7 with TRBJ2-1; a weak D match, TRBD2 (7 bases). CDR1 SSHAT and CDR2 FNYEAQ come from the germline V gene (reference sequence). CDR3 length: 16 residues. CDR3 nucleotide sequence: TGTGCTAGCAGCCTACGACCGGGGGGCCTCGACAATGAGCAGTTCTTC. Translated, it gives CASSLRPGGLDNEQFF.

This rearrangement joins TRBV5-6 to TRBJ1-1; the D gene is possibly TRBD1 (5 bases). This CDR3 comprises 16 residues. The germline gives CDR1 SGHDT, CDR2 YYEEEE. V lost 1 base, J lost 1 base, and 14 bases lay in between. The CDR3 loop reads CASSLIGAGRNTEAFF. The CDR3 region has the DNA TGTGCCAGCAGCTTGATAGGGGCCGGACGGAACACTGAAGCTTTCTTT.

This clonotype has ten or more counts. This sequence may be a read error, since a much larger clone differs from it by one base. The chain recombines TRBV3-1 with TRBJ1-6; 9 bases map to TRBD1. Germline CDR1 is LGHDT and CDR2 is YNNKEL (reference sequence). The CDR3 length is 14 residues. The CDR3 DNA is TGTGCCAGCAGCCAAGGGACAGGGGATGGACCCCTCAACTTT. Translated, it gives CASSQGTGDGPLNF.

The chain combines TRBV3-1 with TRBJ2-7; D not resolved. CDR1 and CDR2 (germline): LGHDT, YNNKEL (reference sequence). Trimming took 1 base from V and 6 from J, leaving 4 bases between them. The CDR3 is made up of 11 amino acids. In nucleotides, the CDR3 is TGTGCCAGCAGCCAAGCGGGCGAGCAGTACTTC. It translates to CASSQAGEQYF.

The chain recombines TRBV20-1 with TRBJ2-7; D not resolved. CDR3 size: 10 residues. The V gene lost 0 bases and the J gene lost 5 bases, with 2 bases spanning the gap. Germline loops: CDR1 DFQATT, CDR2 SNEGSKA (reference sequence). The CDR3 is CSARDDEQYF. DNA of the CDR3: TGCAGTGCTAGAGATGACGAGCAGTACTTC.

This clonotype has more than one count but fewer than ten. The chain uses TRBV13 and TRBJ2-3, with D possibly being TRBD1 or TRBD2 (5 bases each). Trimming stripped 6 bases from V and 2 bases from J, with 27 bases between. CDR1 and CDR2 (germline): PRHDT, FYEKMQ (reference sequence). The CDR3 is 19 residues long. The CDR3 loop is CASRSSPGRTPYSTDTQYF. The DNA of the CDR3 is TGTGCCAGCAGAAGCAGCCCGGGACGTACACCATATTCCACAGATACGCAGTATTTT. The full variable domain, its missing parts supplied by reference TRBV13 and TRBJ2-3, is AAGVIQSPRHLIKEKRETATLKCYPIPRHDTVYWYQQGPGQDPQFLISFYEKMQSDKGSIPDRFSAQQFSDYHSELNMSSLELGDSALYFCASRSSPGRTPYSTDTQYFGPGTRLTVL.

This clonotype appeared many times. The J gene is TRBJ1-1, the V gene TRBV28; tentatively, D is TRBD1 (5 bases). From germline, CDR1 is MDHEN and CDR2 SYDVKM. V lost 5 bases and J lost 0, with 13 bases in between. The CDR3 is made up of 15 amino acids. The CDR3 DNA reads as TGTGCCAGCAGTCCTCGGACACCCGTGAACACTGAAGCTTTCTTT. This codes for CASSPRTPVNTEAFF. The variable domain in full, completed from reference TRBV28 and TRBJ1-1, reads DVKVTQSSRYLVKRTGEKVFLECVQDMDHENMFWYRQDPGLGLRLIYFSYDVKMKEKGDIPEGYSVSREKKERFSLILESASTNQTSMYLCASSPRTPVNTEAFFGQGTRLTVV.

This clonotype qualifies as medium-sized (0.01 to 0.1%). The V gene is TRBV6-1, the J gene TRBJ1-2; D is unclear. The CDR3 is 12 residues long. The germline V gene encodes CDR1 MNHNS and CDR2 SASEGT. Trimming pared 7 bases from V and 8 bases from J, leaving 14 bases between. The CDR3 nucleotides read TGTGCCAGCAATGGACGGGAGTTCGGCTACACCTTC. Protein sequence: CASNGREFGYTF.

Many counts were recorded for this clonotype. The V and J genes are TRBV7-3 and TRBJ1-6; 8 bases align to TRBD1. This CDR3 is built from 13 residues. Germline CDR1 is SGHTA and CDR2 is FQGTGA. The junction had 4 bases not matched to a gene; V was cut back by 5 bases and J by 10 bases. CDR3 sequence reads: CASSKTGESPLHF. The CDR3 DNA sequence: TGTGCCAGCAGCAAGACAGGGGAATCACCCCTCCACTTT. The variable domain in full, completed from reference TRBV7-3 and TRBJ1-6, reads GAGVSQTPSNKVTEKGKYVELRCDPISGHTALYWYRQSLGQGPEFLIYFQGTGAADDSGLPNDRFFAVRPEGSVSTLKIQRTERGDSAVYLCASSKTGESPLHFGNGTRLTVT.

The rearrangement uses TRBV9 and TRBJ2-2, with D possibly being TRBD2 (5 bases). Trimming took 4 bases from V and 6 from J, leaving 13 bases between them. CDR3 length: 14 residues. Germline CDR1 and CDR2: SGDLS and YYNGEE. The CDR3 DNA is TGTGCCAGCAGCCCCGCGGGTATCCCCGGGGAGCTGTTTTTT. It translates to CASSPAGIPGELFF. Complete variable domain (other parts from reference TRBV9 and TRBJ2-2): DSGVTQTPKHLITATGQRVTLRCSPRSGDLSVYWYQQSLDQGLQFLIQYYNGEERAKGNILERFSAQQFPDLHSELNLSSLELGDSALYFCASSPAGIPGELFFGEGSRLTVL.

A few counts support this clonotype. The CDR3 DNA reads as TGTGCCAGCAGCTTAAGTCAGGCTATAGAGACCCAGTACTTC. It translates to CASSLSQAIETQYF. The J gene is TRBJ2-5, the V gene TRBV7-9; D unclear. Trimming removed 2 bases from V and 4 bases from J, with 11 bases in between. CDR3 length: 14 residues. Germline V gene sequence: CDR1 SEHNR, CDR2 FQNEAQ (reference sequence).